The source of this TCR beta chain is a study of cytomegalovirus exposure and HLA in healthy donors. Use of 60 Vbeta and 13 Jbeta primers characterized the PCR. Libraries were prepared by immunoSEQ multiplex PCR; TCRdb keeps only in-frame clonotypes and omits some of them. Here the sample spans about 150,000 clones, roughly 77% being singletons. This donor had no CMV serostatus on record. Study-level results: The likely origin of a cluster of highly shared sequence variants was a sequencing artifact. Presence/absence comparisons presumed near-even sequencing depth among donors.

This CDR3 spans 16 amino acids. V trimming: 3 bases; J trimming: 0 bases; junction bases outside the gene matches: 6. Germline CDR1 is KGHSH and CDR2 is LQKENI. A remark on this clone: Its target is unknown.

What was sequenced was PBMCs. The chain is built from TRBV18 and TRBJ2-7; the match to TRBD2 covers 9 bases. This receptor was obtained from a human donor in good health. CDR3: CASSPLAGQVSYEQYF. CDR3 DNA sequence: TGTGCCAGCTCACCCCTAGCGGGACAAGTCTCCTACGAGCAGTACTTC.